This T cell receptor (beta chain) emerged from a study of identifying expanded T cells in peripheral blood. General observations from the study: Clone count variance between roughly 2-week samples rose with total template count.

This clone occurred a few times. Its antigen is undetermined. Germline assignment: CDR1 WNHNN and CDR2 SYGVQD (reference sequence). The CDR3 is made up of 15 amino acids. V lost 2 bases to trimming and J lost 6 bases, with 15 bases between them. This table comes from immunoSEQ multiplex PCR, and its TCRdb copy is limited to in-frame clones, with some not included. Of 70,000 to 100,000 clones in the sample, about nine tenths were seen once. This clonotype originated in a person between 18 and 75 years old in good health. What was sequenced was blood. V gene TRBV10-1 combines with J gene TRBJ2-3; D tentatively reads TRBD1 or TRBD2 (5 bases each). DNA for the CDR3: TGCGCCAGCAGTGAGGGGACGGACCATGTCGATACGCAGTATTTT. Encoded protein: CASSEGTDHVDTQYF.